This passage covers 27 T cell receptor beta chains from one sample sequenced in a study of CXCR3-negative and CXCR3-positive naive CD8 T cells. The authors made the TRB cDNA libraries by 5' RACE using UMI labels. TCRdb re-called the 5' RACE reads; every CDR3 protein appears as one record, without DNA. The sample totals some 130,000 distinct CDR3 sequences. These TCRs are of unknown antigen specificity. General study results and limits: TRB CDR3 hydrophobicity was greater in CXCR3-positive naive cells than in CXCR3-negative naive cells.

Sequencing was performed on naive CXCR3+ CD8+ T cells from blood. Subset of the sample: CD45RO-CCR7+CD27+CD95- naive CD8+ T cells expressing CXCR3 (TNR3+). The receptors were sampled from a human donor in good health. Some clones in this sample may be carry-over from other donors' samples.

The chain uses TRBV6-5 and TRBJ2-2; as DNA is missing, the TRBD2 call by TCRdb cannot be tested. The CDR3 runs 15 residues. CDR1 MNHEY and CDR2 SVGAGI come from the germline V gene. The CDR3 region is CASNRLEGNTGELFF.

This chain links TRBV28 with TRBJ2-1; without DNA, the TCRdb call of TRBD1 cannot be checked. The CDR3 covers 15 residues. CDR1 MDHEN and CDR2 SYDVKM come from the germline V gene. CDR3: CASSLWRGTDNEQFF.

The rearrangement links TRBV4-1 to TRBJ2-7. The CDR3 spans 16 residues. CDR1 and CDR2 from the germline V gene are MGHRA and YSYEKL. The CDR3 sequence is CASSQDQADSAYEQYF.

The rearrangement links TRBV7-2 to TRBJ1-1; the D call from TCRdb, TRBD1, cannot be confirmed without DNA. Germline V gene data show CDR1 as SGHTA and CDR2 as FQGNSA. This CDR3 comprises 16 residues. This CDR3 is CASSLERYTGITEAFF. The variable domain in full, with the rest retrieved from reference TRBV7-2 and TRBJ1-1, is GAGVSQSPSNKVTEKGKDVELRCDPISGHTALYWYRQSLGQGLEFLIYFQGNSAPDKSGLPSDRFSAERTGGSVSTLTIQRTQQEDSAVYLCASSLERYTGITEAFFGQGTRLTVV.

The CDR3 sequence: CASSQGLAGEQYF. The genes are TRBV3-1 and TRBJ2-7; TCRdb names TRBD2, which stays unverified in the absence of DNA. Germline loops: CDR1 LGHDT, CDR2 YNNKEL (reference sequence). This CDR3 comprises 13 residues.

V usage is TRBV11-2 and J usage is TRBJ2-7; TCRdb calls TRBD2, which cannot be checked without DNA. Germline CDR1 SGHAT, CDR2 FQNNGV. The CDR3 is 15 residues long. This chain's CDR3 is CASAKPMAGGAEQYF.

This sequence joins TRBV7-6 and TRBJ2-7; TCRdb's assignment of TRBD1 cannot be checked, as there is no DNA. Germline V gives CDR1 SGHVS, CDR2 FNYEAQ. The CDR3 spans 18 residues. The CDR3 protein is CASSSGLSDRDYSYEQYF.

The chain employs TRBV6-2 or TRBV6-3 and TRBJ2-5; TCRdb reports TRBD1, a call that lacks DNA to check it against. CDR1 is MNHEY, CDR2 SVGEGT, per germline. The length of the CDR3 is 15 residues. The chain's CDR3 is CASSYLDRNQETQYF.

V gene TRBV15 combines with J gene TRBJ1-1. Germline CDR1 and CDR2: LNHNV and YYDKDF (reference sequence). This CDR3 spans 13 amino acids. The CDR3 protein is CATRAHGNTEAFF.

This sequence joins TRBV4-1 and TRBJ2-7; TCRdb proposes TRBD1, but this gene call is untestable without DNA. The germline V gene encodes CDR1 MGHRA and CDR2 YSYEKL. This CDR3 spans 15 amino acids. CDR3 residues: CASSRDRGRVYEKYF.

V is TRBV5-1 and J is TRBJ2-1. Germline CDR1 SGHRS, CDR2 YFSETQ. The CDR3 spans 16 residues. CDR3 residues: CASSSFADPPNNEQFF. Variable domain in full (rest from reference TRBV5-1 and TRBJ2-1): KAGVTQTPRYLIKTRGQQVTLSCSPISGHRSVSWYQQTPGQGLQFLFEYFSETQRNKGNFPGRFSGRQFSNSRSEMNVSTLELGDSALYLCASSSFADPPNNEQFFGPGTRLTVL.

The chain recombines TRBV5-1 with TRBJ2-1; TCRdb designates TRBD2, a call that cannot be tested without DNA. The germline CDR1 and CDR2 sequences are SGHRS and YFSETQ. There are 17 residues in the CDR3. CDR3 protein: CASSPGLAGSSYNEQFF.

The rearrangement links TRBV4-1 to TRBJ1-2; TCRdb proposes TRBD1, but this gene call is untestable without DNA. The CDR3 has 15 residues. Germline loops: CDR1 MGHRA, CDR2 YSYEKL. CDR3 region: CASSQEWGLNYGYTF.

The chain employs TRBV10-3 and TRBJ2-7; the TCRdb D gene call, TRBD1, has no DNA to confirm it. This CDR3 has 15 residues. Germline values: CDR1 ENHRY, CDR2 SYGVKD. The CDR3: CAISDDAGLSYEQYF.

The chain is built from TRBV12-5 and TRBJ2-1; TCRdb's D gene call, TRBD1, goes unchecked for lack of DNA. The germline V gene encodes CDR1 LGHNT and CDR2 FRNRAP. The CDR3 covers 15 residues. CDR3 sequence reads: CASGLGQGAYNEQFF.

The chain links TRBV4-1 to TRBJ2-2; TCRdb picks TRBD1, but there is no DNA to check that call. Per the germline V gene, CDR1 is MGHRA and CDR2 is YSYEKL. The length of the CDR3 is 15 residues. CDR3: CASSQGQGANGELFF.

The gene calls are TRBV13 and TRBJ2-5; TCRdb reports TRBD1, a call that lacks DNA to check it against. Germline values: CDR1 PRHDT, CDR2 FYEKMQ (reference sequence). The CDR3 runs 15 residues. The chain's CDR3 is CASSFWDRGRETQYF. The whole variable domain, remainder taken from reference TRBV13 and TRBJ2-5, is AAGVIQSPRHLIKEKRETATLKCYPIPRHDTVYWYQQGPGQDPQFLISFYEKMQSDKGSIPDRFSAQQFSDYHSELNMSSLELGDSALYFCASSFWDRGRETQYFGPGTRLLVL.

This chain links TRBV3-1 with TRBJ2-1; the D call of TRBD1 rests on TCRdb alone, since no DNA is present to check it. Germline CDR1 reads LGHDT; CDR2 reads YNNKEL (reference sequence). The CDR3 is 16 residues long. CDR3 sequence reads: CASSQGTQGWMDEQFF.

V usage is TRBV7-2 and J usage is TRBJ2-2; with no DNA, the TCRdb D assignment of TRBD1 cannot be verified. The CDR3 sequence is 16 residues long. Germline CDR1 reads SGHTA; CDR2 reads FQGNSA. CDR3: CASSSTGTAYPGELSF.

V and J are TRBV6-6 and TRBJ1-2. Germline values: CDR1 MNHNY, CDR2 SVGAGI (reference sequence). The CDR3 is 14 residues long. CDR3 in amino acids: CASSYYVANYGYTF.

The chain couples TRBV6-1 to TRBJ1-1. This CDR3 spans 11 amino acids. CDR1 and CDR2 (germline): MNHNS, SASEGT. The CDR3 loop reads CAMRDGTEAFF.

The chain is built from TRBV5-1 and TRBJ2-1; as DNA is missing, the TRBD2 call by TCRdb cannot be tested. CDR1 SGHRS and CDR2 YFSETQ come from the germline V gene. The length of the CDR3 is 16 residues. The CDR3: CASSLASGSSYNEQFF.

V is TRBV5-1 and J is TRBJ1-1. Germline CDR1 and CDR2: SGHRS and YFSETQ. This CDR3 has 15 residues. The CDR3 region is CASSLGAVGGTEAFF. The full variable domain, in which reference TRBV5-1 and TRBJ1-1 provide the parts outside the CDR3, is KAGVTQTPRYLIKTRGQQVTLSCSPISGHRSVSWYQQTPGQGLQFLFEYFSETQRNKGNFPGRFSGRQFSNSRSEMNVSTLELGDSALYLCASSLGAVGGTEAFFGQGTRLTVV.

The chain's CDR3 is CASSIFVDQPQHF. This chain uses TRBV19 with TRBJ1-5. Germline values: CDR1 LNHDA, CDR2 SQIVND (reference sequence). This CDR3 spans 13 amino acids.

CDR3 in amino acids: CASSSRGGRANVLTF. This chain uses TRBV13 with TRBJ2-6; as DNA is missing, the TRBD1 call by TCRdb cannot be tested. This CDR3 contains 15 residues. Germline loops: CDR1 PRHDT, CDR2 FYEKMQ (reference sequence). The full variable domain, its missing parts supplied by reference TRBV13 and TRBJ2-6, is AAGVIQSPRHLIKEKRETATLKCYPIPRHDTVYWYQQGPGQDPQFLISFYEKMQSDKGSIPDRFSAQQFSDYHSELNMSSLELGDSALYFCASSSRGGRANVLTFGAGSRLTVL.

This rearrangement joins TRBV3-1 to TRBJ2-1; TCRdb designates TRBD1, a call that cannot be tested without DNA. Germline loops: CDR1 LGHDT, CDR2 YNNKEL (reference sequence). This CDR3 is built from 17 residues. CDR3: CASSPRDSILSYNEQFF.

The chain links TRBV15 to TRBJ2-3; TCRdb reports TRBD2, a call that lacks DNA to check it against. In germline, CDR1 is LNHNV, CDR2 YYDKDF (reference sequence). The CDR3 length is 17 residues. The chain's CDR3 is CATSRDRLAGFTDTQYF.